This T cell receptor beta chain comes out of a study of cytomegalovirus exposure and HLA in healthy donors. Sequenced by immunoSEQ multiplex PCR; TCRdb stores in-frame clones only, minus some. The sample shows roughly 350,000 clones, approximately 90% of them seen only once. Regarding the study as a whole: Altogether, about 160 TCR beta chains were recorded as cytomegalovirus-associated.

Deletions cut 5 bases from V and 3 bases from J, with 14 bases between. The CDR3 sequence is 14 residues long. Germline-derived CDR1 and CDR2 are SGHDT and YYEEEE. Remarks on this clone: What it binds is unknown.

The sequenced sample consisted of PBMCs. The V gene is TRBV5-6, the J gene TRBJ1-2, with TRBD1 as a possible D gene (6 bases). The sequence derives from a woman between 18 and 29 years old in good health and CMV-seronegative. In DNA, the CDR3 is TGTGCCAGCAGGGGGCTGGACAGCTACTATGGCTACACCTTC. Translated, it gives CASRGLDSYYGYTF.